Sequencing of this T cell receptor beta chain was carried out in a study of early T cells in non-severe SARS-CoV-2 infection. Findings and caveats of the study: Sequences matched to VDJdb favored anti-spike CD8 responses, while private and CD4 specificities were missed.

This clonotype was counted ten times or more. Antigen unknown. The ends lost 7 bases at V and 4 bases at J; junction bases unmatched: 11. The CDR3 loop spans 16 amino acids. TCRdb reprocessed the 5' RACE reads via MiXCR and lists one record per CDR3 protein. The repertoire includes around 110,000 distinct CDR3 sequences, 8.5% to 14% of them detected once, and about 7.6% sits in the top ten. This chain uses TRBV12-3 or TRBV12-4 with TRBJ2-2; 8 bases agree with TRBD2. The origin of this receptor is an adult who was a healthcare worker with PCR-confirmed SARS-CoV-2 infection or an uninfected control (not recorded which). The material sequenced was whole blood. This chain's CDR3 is CASNNGGLAGTGELFF. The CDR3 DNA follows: TGTGCCAGCAACAACGGTGGGCTAGCGGGCACCGGGGAGCTGTTTTTT.